This T cell receptor (beta chain) was profiled in a study of identical twins. About this clonotype itself: Antigen specificity is unknown.

Whole-study findings and limits: Interpretation of the results relied on cross-sectional statistical analysis and not on following the same donors. Partial confounding of zero-insertion analyses by invariant MAIT and iNKT cells was possible.

The junction had 2 bases not matched to a gene; V was cut back by 2 bases and J by 2 bases. Per the germline V gene, CDR1 is KGHDR and CDR2 is SFDVKD. This CDR3 region has 15 residues. TCRdb recomputed calls from the 5' RACE reads with MiXCR, one row per CDR3 protein. This repertoire shows 450,000 or so distinct CDR3 sequences, 14% found once; its top ten account for approximately 0.98%. The data were also submitted as part of a second study, on yellow fever vaccine responses in identical twins.

Specimen: CD4+ T cells sorted from blood. The TCR sequence derives from a woman between 18 and 29 years old in good health. This sequence joins TRBV24-1 and TRBJ2-3; 8 bases are shared with TRBD1. In DNA, the CDR3 is TGTGCCACCAGTGATTGGACAGGGTCCACAGATACGCAGTATTTT. Translating it yields CATSDWTGSTDTQYF.